The 15 T cell receptor beta chains below come from one sample, sequenced in a study of blood T cell repertoires in COVID-19. Using immunoSEQ multiplex PCR, the repertoire was profiled, and TCRdb retains in-frame clones only, with some absent. The sample lists 100,000 to 120,000 clones, 85% seen once, with around an eighth in the top ten. Sequencing used peripheral blood. The receptor set was obtained from a human donor in a cohort sampled during active COVID-19.

The chain uses TRBV7-9 and TRBJ2-3, with 13 bases aligning to TRBD2. This CDR3 is built from 15 residues. The germline gives CDR1 SEHNR, CDR2 FQNEAQ (reference sequence). Losses at the gene ends were 1 base for V and 5 bases for J; bases not matched to a gene: 0. This CDR3 is CASSLGTSGRDTQYF. In nucleotides, the CDR3 is TGTGCCAGCAGCTTAGGGACTAGCGGGAGAGATACGCAGTATTTT.

V is TRBV7-2 and J is TRBJ2-1, with 10 positions matching TRBD2. Germline loops: CDR1 SGHTA, CDR2 FQGNSA. This CDR3 contains 15 residues. V lost 1 base, J lost 5 bases, and 2 bases stayed unmatched. In DNA, the CDR3 is TGTGCCAGCAGCTTAGAACTAGCGGGACACAATGAGCAGTTCTTC. Its translation is CASSLELAGHNEQFF. Together with reference TRBV7-2 and TRBJ2-1, the CDR3 gives the full variable domain: GAGVSQSPSNKVTEKGKDVELRCDPISGHTALYWYRQSLGQGLEFLIYFQGNSAPDKSGLPSDRFSAERTGGSVSTLTIQRTQQEDSAVYLCASSLELAGHNEQFFGPGTRLTVL.

CDR3 nucleotides: TGCGCCAGCAGCTCCGGACAGGGTCCCTACGAGCAGTACTTC. Its protein is CASSSGQGPYEQYF. The chain employs TRBV10-2 and TRBJ2-7; 8 nucleotides align to TRBD1. Per the germline V gene, CDR1 is WSHSY and CDR2 is SAAADI. The CDR3 covers 14 residues. The ends lost 6 bases at V and 2 bases at J; junction bases unmatched: 6.

The chain couples TRBV5-5 to TRBJ1-4, with D perhaps matching TRBD1 (6 bases). Germline CDR1 reads SGHKS; CDR2 reads YYEKEE (reference sequence). CDR3 length equals 15 residues. With 1 base removed from V and 4 bases from J, the gap between germline ends came to 11 bases. CDR3 sequence: CASSLYGQINEKLFF. The CDR3 DNA reads as TGTGCCAGCAGCTTGTATGGACAGATTAATGAAAAACTGTTTTTT.

The rearrangement links TRBV10-3 to TRBJ2-1; TRBD1 matches at 9 bases. CDR3 length: 12 amino acids. Germline loops: CDR1 ENHRY, CDR2 SYGVKD. Unmatched junction bases numbered 10, after V lost 7 bases and J lost 15 bases. DNA of the CDR3: TGTGCCATCACAGGACAGGGGTCCTCTTGGTTCTTC. This encodes CAITGQGSSWFF.

The rearrangement uses TRBV10-2 and TRBJ1-5, with no clear D. Trimming left V 4 bases short and J 5 bases short, with 6 bases between. Looked up from germline, CDR1 is WSHSY and CDR2 is SAAADI. This CDR3 has 12 residues. The CDR3 sequence is CASSGLDQPQHF. The CDR3 nucleotides are TGCGCCAGCAGTGGTCTTGATCAGCCCCAGCATTTT.

The V call is TRBV10-3, the J call TRBJ1-5; 7 nucleotides match TRBD1. Germline V gene sequence: CDR1 ENHRY, CDR2 SYGVKD. The trim removed 4 bases at V and 7 bases at J, leaving 7 bases unmatched. The CDR3 is 14 amino acids. CDR3 DNA: TGTGCCATCAGTGGTGGGACAGCCGTACAGCCCCAGCATTTT. It translates to CAISGGTAVQPQHF.

This chain connects TRBV20-1 to TRBJ1-6, with D possibly TRBD1 on 6 matching bases. Trimming cost V 3 bases and J 8 bases, with 14 bases left between them. The CDR3 runs to 14 residues. Germline values: CDR1 DFQATT, CDR2 SNEGSKA (reference sequence). This CDR3 reads CSASVTTGYSPLHF. CDR3 coding DNA: TGCAGTGCTAGTGTGACGACAGGCTATTCACCCCTCCACTTT.

The CDR3 is CSVLAGGPYEQYF. The CDR3 region has the DNA TGCAGCGTTTTAGCGGGGGGCCCCTACGAGCAGTACTTC. The V and J genes are TRBV29-1 and TRBJ2-7; TRBD2 agrees at 10 bases. V shed 5 bases, J shed 2 bases, and the junction held 3 bases outside the gene matches. Per the germline V gene, CDR1 is SQVTM and CDR2 is ANQGSEA. CDR3 size: 13 residues.

This clone was recorded once. CDR3 sequence reads: CASSPAGAYTDTQYF. Written as DNA, the CDR3 is TGTGCCAGCAGCCCAGCGGGGGCCTACACAGATACGCAGTATTTT. The V gene is TRBV7-6, the J gene TRBJ2-3; 8 bases map to TRBD2. Germline V CDR1 and CDR2: SGHVS, FNYEAQ. Germline trimming cut 5 bases from V and 2 bases from J; bases unmatched to any gene: 6. This CDR3 is built from 15 residues.

This clone was found once. The rearrangement joins TRBV19 to TRBJ1-1, with 9 bases lining up with TRBD1. V was pared by 5 bases and J by 3 bases, with 7 bases of the junction left unmatched. The CDR3 runs 15 residues. CDR1 is LNHDA and CDR2 is SQIVND in the germline V gene (reference sequence). The CDR3 coding sequence is TGTGCCAGTAGTCCCCAACAGGGGGCGCACACTGAAGCTTTCTTT. Protein product: CASSPQQGAHTEAFF.

This rearrangement joins TRBV6-5 to TRBJ2-1; 9 nucleotides line up with TRBD2. The germline V gene has CDR1 MNHEY and CDR2 SVGAGI. Germline trimming cut 4 bases from V and 8 bases from J; bases unmatched to any gene: 9. The CDR3 covers 15 residues. The CDR3 is CASSWGLADRYEQFF. CDR3 sequence (DNA): TGTGCCAGCAGTTGGGGACTAGCAGATAGGTATGAGCAGTTCTTC.

This chain uses TRBV10-3 with TRBJ1-1; TRBD1 might be the D (5 bases). CDR1 is ENHRY, CDR2 SYGVKD, per germline. The CDR3 consists of 18 residues. V lost 4 bases and J 6 bases, leaving 27 bases between the germline ends. CDR3 sequence: CAISGPPDKEYLGPEAFF. In DNA, the CDR3 is TGTGCCATCAGTGGCCCTCCGGACAAGGAATACCTAGGTCCTGAAGCTTTCTTT.

This clone showed up just once. J is TRBJ1-5 and V is TRBV3-1 (or the pseudogene TRBV3-2), with D possibly being TRBD1 (5 bases). Germline CDR1 is LGHDT and CDR2 is YNNKEL (reference sequence). CDR3 size: 13 residues. Trimming pared 5 bases from V and 6 bases from J, leaving 11 bases between. DNA of the CDR3: TGTGCCAGCAGCTTTGGGGGGGGTCAGCCCCAGCATTTT. This codes for CASSFGGGQPQHF.

The V call is TRBV18, the J call TRBJ2-6, with unresolved D. CDR1 KGHSH and CDR2 LQKENI come from the germline V gene. The CDR3 is 16 residues long. V lost 3 bases and J 0 bases, leaving 9 bases between the germline ends. The CDR3 is CASSPYELSGANVLTF. The DNA for the CDR3 is TGTGCCAGCTCACCCTACGAACTCTCTGGGGCCAACGTCCTGACTTTC.